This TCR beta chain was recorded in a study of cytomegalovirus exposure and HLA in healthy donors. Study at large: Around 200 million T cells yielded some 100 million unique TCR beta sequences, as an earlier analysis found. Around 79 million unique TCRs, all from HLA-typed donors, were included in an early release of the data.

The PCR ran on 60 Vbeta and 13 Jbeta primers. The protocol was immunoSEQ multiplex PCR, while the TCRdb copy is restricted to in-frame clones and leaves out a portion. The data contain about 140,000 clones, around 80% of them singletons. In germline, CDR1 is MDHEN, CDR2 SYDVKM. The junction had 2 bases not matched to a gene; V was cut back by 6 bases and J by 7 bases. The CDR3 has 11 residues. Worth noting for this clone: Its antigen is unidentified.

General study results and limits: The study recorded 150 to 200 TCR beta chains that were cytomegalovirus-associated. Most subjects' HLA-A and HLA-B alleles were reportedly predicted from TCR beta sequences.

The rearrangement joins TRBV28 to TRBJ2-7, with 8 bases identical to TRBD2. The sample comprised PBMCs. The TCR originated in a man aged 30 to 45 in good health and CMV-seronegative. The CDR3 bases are TGTGCCAGCAGACGGGGGGGGGAGCAGTACTTC. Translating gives CASRRGGEQYF.